This TCR beta chain emerged from a study of T-cell reconstitution after alpha-beta-depleted transplantation in children. Researchers prepared the TCRbeta library using unique molecular identifiers, the study reports. TCRdb re-called the PCR reads through MiXCR, storing one row per CDR3 protein. The sample shows 490,000 or so distinct CDR3 sequences, roughly an eighth of them seen only once. The V end was cut by 1 base, the J end by 2 bases, with 9 bases between. Germline CDR1 is LGHNA and CDR2 is YNFKEQ. CDR3 length equals 15 residues. The chain couples TRBV4-2 to TRBJ1-5, with D unclear. The TCR sequence derives from a human donor who donated a stem cell graft to a child with combined immunodeficiency. The material was PBMCs from the stem cell graft donor, obtained from the stem cell graft. The CDR3 is CASSQAGRGNQPQHF. The CDR3 coding sequence is TGTGCCAGCAGCCAAGCAGGTAGGGGCAATCAGCCCCAGCATTTT.